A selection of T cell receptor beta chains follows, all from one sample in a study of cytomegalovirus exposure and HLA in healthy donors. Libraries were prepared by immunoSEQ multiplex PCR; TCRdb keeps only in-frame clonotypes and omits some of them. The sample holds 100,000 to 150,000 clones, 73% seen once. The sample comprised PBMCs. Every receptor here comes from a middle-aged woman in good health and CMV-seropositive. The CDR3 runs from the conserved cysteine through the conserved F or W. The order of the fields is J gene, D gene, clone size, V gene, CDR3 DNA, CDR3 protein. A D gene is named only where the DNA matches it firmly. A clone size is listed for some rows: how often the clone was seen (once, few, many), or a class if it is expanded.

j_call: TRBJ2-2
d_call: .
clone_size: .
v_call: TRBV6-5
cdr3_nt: TGTGCCAGCAAAGATCCAGGGAACACCGGGGAGCTGTTTTTT
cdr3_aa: CASKDPGNTGELFF

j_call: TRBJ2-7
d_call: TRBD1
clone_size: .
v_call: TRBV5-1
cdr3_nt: TGCGCCAGCAGCTCCTCCGCTACAGGGGGTATAACCTACGAGCAGTACTTC
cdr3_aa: CASSSSATGGITYEQYF

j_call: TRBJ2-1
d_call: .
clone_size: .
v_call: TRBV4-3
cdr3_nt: TGCGCCAGCAGCCAAGACAGGGGGGATTACAATGAGCAGTTCTTC
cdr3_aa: CASSQDRGDYNEQFF

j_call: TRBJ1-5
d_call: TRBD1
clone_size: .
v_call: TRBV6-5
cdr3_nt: TGTGCCAGCAGTTCGGACAGGGGAGTCTCCAATCAGCCCCAGCATTTT
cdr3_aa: CASSSDRGVSNQPQHF

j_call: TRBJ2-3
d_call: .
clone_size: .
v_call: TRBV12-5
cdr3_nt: TGTGCTAGTGGTTTCCCCCGGGGTATTTACACAGATACGCAGTATTTT
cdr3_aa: CASGFPRGIYTDTQYF

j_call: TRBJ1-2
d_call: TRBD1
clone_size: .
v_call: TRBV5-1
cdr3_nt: TGCGCCAGCAGCTTTCCGGTCCAGGGGGACCCTTACTATGGCTACACCTTC
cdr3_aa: CASSFPVQGDPYYGYTF

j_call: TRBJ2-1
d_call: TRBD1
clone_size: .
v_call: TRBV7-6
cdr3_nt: TGTGCCAGCAGCTTAGCGCGGGGACAGGGGACCCGCAATGAGCAGTTCTTC
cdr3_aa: CASSLARGQGTRNEQFF

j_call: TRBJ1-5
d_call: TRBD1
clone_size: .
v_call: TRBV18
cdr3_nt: TGTGCCAGCTCACCGGGACAGGGGGACCGGCCCCAGCATTTT
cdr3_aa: CASSPGQGDRPQHF

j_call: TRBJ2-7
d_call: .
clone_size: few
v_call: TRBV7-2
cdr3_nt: TGTGCCAGCAGCTTAGCGCGGGGGCGCCCTTACGAGCAGTACTTC
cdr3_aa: CASSLARGRPYEQYF

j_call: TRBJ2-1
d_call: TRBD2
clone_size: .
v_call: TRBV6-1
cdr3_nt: TGTGCCAGCAGTGAACGGGGACTAGCGGGACTCAATGAGCAGTTCTTC
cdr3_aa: CASSERGLAGLNEQFF

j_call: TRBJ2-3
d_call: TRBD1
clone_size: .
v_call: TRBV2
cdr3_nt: TGTGCCAGCAGTGTAGGCGACAGGGTATCAGCAGATACGCAGTATTTT
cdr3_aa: CASSVGDRVSADTQYF

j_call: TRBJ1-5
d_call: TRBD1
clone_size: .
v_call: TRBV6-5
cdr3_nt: TGTGCCAGCAGTAAGGACAGGGGGAGCAATCAGCCCCAGCATTTT
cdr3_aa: CASSKDRGSNQPQHF

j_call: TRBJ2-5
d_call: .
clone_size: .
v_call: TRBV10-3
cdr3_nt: TGTGCCATCAGTGCAGTCCCTTCCTTACAAGAGACCCAGTACTTC
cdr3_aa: CAISAVPSLQETQYF

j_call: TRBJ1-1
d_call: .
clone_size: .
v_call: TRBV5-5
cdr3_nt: TGTGCCAGCAGCTGGGCAGATACTGAAGCTTTCTTT
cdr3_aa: CASSWADTEAFF

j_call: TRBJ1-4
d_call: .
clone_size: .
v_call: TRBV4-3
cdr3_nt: TGCGCCAGCAGCCAAGATAGTGGAGCTAATGAAAAACTGTTTTTT
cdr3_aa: CASSQDSGANEKLFF

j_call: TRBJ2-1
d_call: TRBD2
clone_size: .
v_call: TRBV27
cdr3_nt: TGTGCCAGCAGCCGACGACTAGCGGGAAGCTACAATGAGCAGTTCTTC
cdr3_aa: CASSRRLAGSYNEQFF

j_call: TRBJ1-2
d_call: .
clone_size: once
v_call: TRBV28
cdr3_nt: TGTGCCAGCAGTTCCCTGAGCTATGGCTACACCTTC
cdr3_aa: CASSSLSYGYTF

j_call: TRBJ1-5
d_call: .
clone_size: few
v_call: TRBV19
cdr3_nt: TGTGCCAGTAGTATTGGCCAGGGTAGCAATCAGCCCCAGCATTTT
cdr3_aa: CASSIGQGSNQPQHF

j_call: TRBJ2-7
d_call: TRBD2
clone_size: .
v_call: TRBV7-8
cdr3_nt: TGTGCCAGCAGCTTACTAGCGGGGGGTAGCTCCTACGAGCAGTACTTC
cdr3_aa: CASSLLAGGSSYEQYF

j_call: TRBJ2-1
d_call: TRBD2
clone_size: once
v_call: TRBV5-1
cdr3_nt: TGCGCCAGCAGCTCATCTAGCGGGAGCGCGAGTAGAGAGCAGTTCTTC
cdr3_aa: CASSSSSGSASREQFF

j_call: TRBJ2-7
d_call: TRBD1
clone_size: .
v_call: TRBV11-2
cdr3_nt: TGTGCCAGCAGGTCAACCGGGACAGCCTTGGGCGAGCAGTACTTC
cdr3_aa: CASRSTGTALGEQYF

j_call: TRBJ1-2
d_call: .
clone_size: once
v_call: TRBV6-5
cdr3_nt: TGTGCCAGCAGTCAGGGTAACTATGGCTACACCTTC
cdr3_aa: CASSQGNYGYTF

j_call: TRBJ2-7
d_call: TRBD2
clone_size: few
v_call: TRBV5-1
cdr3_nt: TGCGCCAGCAGCGCCACTAGCGGGGGTACCTACGAGCAGTACTTC
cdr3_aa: CASSATSGGTYEQYF

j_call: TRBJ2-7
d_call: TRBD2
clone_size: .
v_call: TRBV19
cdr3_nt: TGTGCCAGTAGCACGACTAGCGGGAGTTACGAGCAGTACTTC
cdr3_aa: CASSTTSGSYEQYF

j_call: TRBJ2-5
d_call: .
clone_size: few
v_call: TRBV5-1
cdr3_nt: TGCGCCAGCAGCTTGTACCAGGGTAAAGAGACCCAGTACTTC
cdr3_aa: CASSLYQGKETQYF

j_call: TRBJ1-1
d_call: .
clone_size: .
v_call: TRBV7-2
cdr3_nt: TGTGCCAGCAGCTTAAAACAGGGGAACACTGAAGCTTTCTTT
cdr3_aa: CASSLKQGNTEAFF

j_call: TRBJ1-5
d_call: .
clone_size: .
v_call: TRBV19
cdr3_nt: TGTGCCAGTAGTATAGATCCATCCAGGGAAAATCAGCCCCAGCATTTT
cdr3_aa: CASSIDPSRENQPQHF

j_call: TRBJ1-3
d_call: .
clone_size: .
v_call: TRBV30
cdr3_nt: TGTGCCTGGACAGGAGGAAACACCATATATTTT
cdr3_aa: CAWTGGNTIYF

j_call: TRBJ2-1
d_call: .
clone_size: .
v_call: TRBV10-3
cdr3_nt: TGTGCCATCAGTGAGATCACTAAATCTTCCTACAATGAGCAGTTCTTC
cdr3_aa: CAISEITKSSYNEQFF

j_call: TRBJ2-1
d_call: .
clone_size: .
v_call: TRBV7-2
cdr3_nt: TGTGCCAGCAGCGAATACACAGTGAGTGTGGGCAATGAGCAGTTCTTC
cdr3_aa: CASSEYTVSVGNEQFF

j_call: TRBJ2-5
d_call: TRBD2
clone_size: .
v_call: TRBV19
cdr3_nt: TGTGCCAGTAGTATAGGACTAGCGGGCCGCCAAGAGACCCAGTACTTC
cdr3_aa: CASSIGLAGRQETQYF

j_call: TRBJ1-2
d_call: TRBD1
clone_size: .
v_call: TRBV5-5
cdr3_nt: TGTGCCAGCAGCTTGGACAGGGGTCCCCTCTATGGCTACACCTTC
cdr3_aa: CASSLDRGPLYGYTF

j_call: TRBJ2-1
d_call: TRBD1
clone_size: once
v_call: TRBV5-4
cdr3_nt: TGTGCCAGCAGCTTGTCCACAGGGGGCGCTTTCGATGAGCAGTTCTTC
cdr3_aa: CASSLSTGGAFDEQFF

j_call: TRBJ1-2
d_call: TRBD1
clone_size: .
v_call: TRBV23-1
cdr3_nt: TGCGCCAGCAGTCAAGACAGGGAGGATGGCTACACCTTC
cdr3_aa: CASSQDREDGYTF

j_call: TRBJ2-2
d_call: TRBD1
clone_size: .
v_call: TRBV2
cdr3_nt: TGTGCCAGCAGCCGACAGGGGGGTGTCGGGGAGCTGTTTTTT
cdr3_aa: CASSRQGGVGELFF

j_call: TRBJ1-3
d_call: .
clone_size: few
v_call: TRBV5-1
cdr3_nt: TGCGCCAGCAGCCTATGGACAGTCTCAAACACCATATATTTT
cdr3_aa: CASSLWTVSNTIYF

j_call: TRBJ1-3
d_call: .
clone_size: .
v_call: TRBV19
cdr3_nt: TGTGCCAGTAGTATTCTGGACAGCTCTGGAAACACCATATATTTT
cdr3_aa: CASSILDSSGNTIYF

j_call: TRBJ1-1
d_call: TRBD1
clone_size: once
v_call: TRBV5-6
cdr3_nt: TGTGCCAGCAGCTGGAGGACAGGGGGCGGTGAAGCTTTCTTT
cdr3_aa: CASSWRTGGGEAFF

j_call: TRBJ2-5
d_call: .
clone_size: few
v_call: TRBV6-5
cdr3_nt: TGTGCCAGCAGTTACCGAGGGGGAGAGACCCAGTACTTC
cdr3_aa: CASSYRGGETQYF

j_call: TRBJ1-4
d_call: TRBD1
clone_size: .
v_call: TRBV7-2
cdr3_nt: TGTGCCAGCAGCTGGACAGGTTCGGGGGAAAAACTGTTTTTT
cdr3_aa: CASSWTGSGEKLFF

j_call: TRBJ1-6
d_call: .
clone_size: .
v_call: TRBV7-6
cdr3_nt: TGTGCCAGCAGCTCCCTTAATTCACCCCTCCACTTT
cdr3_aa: CASSSLNSPLHF

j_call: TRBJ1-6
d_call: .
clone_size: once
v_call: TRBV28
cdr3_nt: TGTGCCAGCAGAGACACATTAAATTCACCCCTCCACTTT
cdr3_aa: CASRDTLNSPLHF

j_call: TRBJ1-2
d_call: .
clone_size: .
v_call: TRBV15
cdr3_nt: TGTGCCACCAGCAGAGGGACAGTCGATGGTAGCTACACCTTC
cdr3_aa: CATSRGTVDGSYTF

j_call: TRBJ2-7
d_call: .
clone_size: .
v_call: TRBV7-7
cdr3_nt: TGTGCTAGCAGCTTAAGAGAAACCTACGAGCAGTACTTC
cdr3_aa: CASSLRETYEQYF

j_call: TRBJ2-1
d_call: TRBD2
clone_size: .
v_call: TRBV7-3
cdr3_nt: TGTGCCAGCAGCTTAACACTAGCGGGAGGACGGGGTGAGCAGTTCTTC
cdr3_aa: CASSLTLAGGRGEQFF

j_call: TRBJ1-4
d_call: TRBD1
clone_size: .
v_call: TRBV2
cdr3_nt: TGTGCCAGCAGGGGACAGGGTGGGTTGAATGAAAAACTGTTTTTT
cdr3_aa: CASRGQGGLNEKLFF

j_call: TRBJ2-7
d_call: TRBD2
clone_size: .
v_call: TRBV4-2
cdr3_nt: TGTGCCAGCAGCCAAGTAGGGTCGGCGGGGGGACTAATCTACGAGCAGTACTTC
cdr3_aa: CASSQVGSAGGLIYEQYF

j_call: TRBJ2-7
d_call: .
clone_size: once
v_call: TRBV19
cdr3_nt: TGTGCCAGTAGTTCCCCCTCGGGTCCTCGGCCCGAGCAGTACTTC
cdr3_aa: CASSSPSGPRPEQYF

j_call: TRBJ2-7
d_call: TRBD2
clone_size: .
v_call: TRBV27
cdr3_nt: TGTGCCAGCAGTTTTGTCCTAGCGGGAGCCTCCTACGAGCAGTACTTC
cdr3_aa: CASSFVLAGASYEQYF

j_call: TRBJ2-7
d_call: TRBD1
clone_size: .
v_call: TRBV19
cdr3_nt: TGTGCCAGTAGTATGACAGGGCACTCCTACGAGCAGTACTTC
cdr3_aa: CASSMTGHSYEQYF

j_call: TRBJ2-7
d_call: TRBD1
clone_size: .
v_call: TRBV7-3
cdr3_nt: TGTGCCAGCAGCTCTGTGGACAGGAGGCTCTACGAGCAGTACTTC
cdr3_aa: CASSSVDRRLYEQYF

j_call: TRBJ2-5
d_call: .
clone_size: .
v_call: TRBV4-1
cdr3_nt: TGCGCCAGCAGCCAAGGAAAGAGAGCAGGGGAACAAGAGACCCAGTACTTC
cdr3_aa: CASSQGKRAGEQETQYF

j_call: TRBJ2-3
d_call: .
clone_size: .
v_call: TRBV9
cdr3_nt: TGTGCCAGCAGCGCCTATCGGGGGGCCGTAACGAGCACAGATACGCAGTATTTT
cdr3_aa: CASSAYRGAVTSTDTQYF